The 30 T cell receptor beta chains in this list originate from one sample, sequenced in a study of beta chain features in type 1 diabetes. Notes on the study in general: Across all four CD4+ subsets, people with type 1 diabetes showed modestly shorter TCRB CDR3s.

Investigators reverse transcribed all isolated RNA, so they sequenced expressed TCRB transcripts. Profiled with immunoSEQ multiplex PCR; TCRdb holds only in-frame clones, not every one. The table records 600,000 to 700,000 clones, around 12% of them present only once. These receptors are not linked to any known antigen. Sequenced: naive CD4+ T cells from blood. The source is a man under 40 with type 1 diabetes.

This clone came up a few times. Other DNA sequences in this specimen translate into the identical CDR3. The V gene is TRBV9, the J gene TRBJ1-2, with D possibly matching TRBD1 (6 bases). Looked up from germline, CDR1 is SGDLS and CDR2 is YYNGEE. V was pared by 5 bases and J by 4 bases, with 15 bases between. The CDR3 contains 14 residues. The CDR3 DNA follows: TGTGCCAGCAGTCCACAGGGATCCTTCTATGGCTACACCTTC. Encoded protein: CASSPQGSFYGYTF.

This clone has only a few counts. CDR3: CASSPQLDSDEQFF. CDR3 nucleotides: TGTGCCAGCAGCCCTCAGCTCGATTCAGATGAGCAGTTCTTC. The gene calls are TRBV7-3 and TRBJ2-1, with D uncertain. V was trimmed by 5 bases and J by 8 bases, leaving 16 bases between them. Germline V lookup: CDR1 SGHTA, CDR2 FQGTGA. The CDR3 length is 14 residues.

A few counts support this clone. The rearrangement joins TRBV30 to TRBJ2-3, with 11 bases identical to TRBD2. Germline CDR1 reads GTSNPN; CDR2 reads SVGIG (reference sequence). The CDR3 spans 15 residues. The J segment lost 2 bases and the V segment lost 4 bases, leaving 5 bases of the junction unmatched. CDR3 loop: CAWTLGLADTDTQYF. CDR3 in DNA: TGTGCCTGGACCCTGGGACTAGCGGACACAGATACGCAGTATTTT.

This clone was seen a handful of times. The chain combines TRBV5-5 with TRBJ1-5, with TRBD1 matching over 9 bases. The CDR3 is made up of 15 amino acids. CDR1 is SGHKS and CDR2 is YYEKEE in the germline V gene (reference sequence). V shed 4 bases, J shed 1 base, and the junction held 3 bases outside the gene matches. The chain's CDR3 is CASSPGQGSNQPQHF. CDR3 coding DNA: TGTGCCAGCAGCCCCGGACAGGGGAGCAATCAGCCCCAGCATTTT.

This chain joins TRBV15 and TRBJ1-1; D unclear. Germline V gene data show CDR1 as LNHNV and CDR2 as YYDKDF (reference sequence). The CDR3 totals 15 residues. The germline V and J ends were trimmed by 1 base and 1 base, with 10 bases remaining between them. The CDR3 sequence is CATSRGADGNTEAFF. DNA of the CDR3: TGTGCCACCAGCAGAGGCGCTGACGGGAACACTGAAGCTTTCTTT.

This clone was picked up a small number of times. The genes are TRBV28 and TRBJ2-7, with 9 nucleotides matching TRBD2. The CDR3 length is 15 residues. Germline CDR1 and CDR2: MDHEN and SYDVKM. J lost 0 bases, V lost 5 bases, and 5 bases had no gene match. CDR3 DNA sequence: TGTGCCAGCAGTCCAACAGCGGGAGGCTCCTACGAGCAGTACTTC. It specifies CASSPTAGGSYEQYF.

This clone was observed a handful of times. In DNA, the CDR3 is TGTGCCAGCATCCTTGAAAGGAGCAATCAGCCCCAGCATTTT. Its protein product is CASILERSNQPQHF. The chain has TRBV2 and TRBJ1-5, with unresolved D. V was trimmed by 7 bases and J by 1 base, leaving 11 bases between them. This CDR3 has 14 residues. The germline V gene has CDR1 SNHLY and CDR2 FYNNEI. The whole variable domain, remainder taken from reference TRBV2 and TRBJ1-5, is EPEVTQTPSHQVTQMGQEVILRCVPISNHLYFYWYRQILGQKVEFLVSFYNNEISEKSEIFDDQFSVERPDGSNFTLKIRSTKLEDSAMYFCASILERSNQPQHFGDGTRLSIL.

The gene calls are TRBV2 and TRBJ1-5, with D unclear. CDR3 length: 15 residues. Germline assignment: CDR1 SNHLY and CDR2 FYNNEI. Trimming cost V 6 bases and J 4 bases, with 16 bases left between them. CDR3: CASSIGYGENQPQHF. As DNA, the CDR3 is TGTGCCAGCAGCATAGGGTACGGCGAAAATCAGCCCCAGCATTTT. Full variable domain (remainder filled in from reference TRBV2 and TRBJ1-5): EPEVTQTPSHQVTQMGQEVILRCVPISNHLYFYWYRQILGQKVEFLVSFYNNEISEKSEIFDDQFSVERPDGSNFTLKIRSTKLEDSAMYFCASSIGYGENQPQHFGDGTRLSIL.

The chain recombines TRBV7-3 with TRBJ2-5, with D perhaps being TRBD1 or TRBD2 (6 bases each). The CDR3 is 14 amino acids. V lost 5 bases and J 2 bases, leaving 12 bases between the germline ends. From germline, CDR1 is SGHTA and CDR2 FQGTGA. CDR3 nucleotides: TGTGCCAGCAGCCCTTCGGGGGCTCAAGAGACCCAGTACTTC. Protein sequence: CASSPSGAQETQYF.

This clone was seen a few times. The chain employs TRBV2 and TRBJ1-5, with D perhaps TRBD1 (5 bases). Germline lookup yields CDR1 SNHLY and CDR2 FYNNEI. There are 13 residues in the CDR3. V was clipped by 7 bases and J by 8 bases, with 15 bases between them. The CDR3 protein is CASNIVWGEPQHF. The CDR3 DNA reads TGTGCCAGCAATATCGTGTGGGGGGAGCCCCAGCATTTT.

CDR3 in DNA: TGTGCCAGCGGAGGGGGCATAAGTTTAAACACTGAAGCTTTCTTT. Protein sequence: CASGGGISLNTEAFF. The chain couples TRBV9 to TRBJ1-1; 7 bases line up with TRBD1. CDR1 and CDR2 (germline): SGDLS, YYNGEE. With V trimmed by 7 bases and J by 2 bases, 11 bases remained unmatched. This CDR3 spans 15 amino acids.

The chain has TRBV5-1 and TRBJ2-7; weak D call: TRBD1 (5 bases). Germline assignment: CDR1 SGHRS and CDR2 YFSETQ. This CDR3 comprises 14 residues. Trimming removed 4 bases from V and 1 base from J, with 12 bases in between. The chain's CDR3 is CASSTNQGSYEQYF. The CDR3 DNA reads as TGCGCCAGCAGCACTAACCAGGGATCCTACGAGCAGTACTTC.

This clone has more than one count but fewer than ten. The CDR3 DNA follows: TGTGCCAGCAGTGATTTGAGGGGGAGCTCCTACAATGAGCAGTTCTTC. Translating it yields CASSDLRGSSYNEQFF. The chain couples TRBV6-1 to TRBJ2-1; possibly TRBD1 for D (6 bases). The V gene's germline CDR1 is MNHNS and CDR2 SASEGT. The V end lost 3 bases, the J end lost 0 bases, and 12 bases lay between the germline ends. The CDR3 covers 16 residues.

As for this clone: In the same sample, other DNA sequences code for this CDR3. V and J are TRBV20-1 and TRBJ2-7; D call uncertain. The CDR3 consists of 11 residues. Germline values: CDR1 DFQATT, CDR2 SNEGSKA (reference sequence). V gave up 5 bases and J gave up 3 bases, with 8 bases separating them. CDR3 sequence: CSARPGYEQYF. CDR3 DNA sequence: TGCAGTGCTCGACCGGGCTACGAGCAGTACTTC.

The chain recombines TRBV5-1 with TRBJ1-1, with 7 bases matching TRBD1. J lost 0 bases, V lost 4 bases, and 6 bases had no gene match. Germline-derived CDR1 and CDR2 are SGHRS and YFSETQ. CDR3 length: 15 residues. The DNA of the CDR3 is TGCGCCAGCAGCCGGGAGACAGGGATGAACACTGAAGCTTTCTTT. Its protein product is CASSRETGMNTEAFF.

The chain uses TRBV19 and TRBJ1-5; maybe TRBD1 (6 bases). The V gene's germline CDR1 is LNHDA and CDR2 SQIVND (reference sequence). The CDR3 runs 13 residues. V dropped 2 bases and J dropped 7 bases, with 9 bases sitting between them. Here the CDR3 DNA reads TGTGCCAGTAGTATAAACAGGGAGCAGCCCCAGCATTTT. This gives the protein CASSINREQPQHF.

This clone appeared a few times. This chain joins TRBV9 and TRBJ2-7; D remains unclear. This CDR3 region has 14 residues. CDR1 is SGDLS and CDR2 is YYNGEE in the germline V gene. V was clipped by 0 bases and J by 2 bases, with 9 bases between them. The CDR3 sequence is CASSVDPRTYEQYF. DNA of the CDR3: TGTGCCAGCAGCGTAGACCCCCGGACCTACGAGCAGTACTTC.

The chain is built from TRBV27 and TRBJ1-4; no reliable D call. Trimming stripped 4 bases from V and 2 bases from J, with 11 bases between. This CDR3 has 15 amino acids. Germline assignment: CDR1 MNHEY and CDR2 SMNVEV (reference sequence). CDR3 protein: CASSSEGPTNEKLFF. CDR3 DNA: TGTGCCAGCAGTTCTGAAGGACCGACTAATGAAAAACTGTTTTTT. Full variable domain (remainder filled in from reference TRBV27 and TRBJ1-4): EAQVTQNPRYLITVTGKKLTVTCSQNMNHEYMSWYRQDPGLGLRQIYYSMNVEVTDKGDVPEGYKVSRKEKRNFPLILESPSPNQTSLYFCASSSEGPTNEKLFFGSGTQLSVL.

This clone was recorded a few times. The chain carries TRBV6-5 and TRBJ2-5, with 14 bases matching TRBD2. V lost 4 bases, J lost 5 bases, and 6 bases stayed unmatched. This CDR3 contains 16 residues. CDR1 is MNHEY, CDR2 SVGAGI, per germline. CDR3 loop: CASSSRLAGGQETQYF. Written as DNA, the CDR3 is TGTGCCAGCAGTTCCCGACTAGCGGGGGGGCAGGAGACCCAGTACTTC.

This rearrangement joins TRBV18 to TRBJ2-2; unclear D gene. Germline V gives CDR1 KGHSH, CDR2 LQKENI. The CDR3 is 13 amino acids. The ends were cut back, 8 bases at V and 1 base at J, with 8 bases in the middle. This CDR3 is CASRLRNTGELFF. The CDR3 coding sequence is TGTGCCAGCCGGCTGAGGAACACCGGGGAGCTGTTTTTT. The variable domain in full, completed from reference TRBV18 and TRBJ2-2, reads NAGVMQNPRHLVRRRGQEARLRCSPMKGHSHVYWYRQLPEEGLKFMVYLQKENIIDESGMPKERFSAEFPKEGPSILRIQQVVRGDSAAYFCASRLRNTGELFFGEGSRLTVL.

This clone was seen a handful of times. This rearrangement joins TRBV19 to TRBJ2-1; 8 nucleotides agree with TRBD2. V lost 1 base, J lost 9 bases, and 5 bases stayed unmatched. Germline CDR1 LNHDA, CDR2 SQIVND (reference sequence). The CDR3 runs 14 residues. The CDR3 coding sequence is TGTGCCAGTAGTATAGGGCGGGGGGCAAGTGAGCAGTTCTTC. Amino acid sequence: CASSIGRGASEQFF. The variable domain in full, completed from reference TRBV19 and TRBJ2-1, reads DGGITQSPKYLFRKEGQNVTLSCEQNLNHDAMYWYRQDPGQGLRLIYYSQIVNDFQKGDIAEGYSVSREKKESFPLTVTSAQKNPTAFYLCASSIGRGASEQFFGPGTRLTVL.

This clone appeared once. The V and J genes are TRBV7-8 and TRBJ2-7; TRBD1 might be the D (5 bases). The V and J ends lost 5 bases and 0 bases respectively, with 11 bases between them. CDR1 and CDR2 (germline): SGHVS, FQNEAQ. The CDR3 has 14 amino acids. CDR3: CASSKRQNSYEQYF. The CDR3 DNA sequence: TGTGCCAGCAGCAAGAGACAGAACTCCTACGAGCAGTACTTC.

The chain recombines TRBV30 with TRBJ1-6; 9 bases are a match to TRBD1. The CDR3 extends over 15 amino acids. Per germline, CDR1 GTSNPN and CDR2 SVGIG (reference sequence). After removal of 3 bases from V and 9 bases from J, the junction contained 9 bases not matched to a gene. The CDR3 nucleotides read TGTGCCTGGAGCCCGGGACAGGGTGATGGTTCACCCCTCCACTTT. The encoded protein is CAWSPGQGDGSPLHF. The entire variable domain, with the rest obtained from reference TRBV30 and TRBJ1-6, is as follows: SQTIHQWPATLVQPVGSPLSLECTVEGTSNPNLYWYRQAAGRGLQLLFYSVGIGQISSEVPQNLSASRPQDRQFILSSKKLLLSDSGFYLCAWSPGQGDGSPLHFGNGTRLTVT.

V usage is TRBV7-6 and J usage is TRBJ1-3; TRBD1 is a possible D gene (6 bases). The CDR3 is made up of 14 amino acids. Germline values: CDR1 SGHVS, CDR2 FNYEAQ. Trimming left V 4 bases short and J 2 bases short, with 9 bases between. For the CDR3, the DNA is TGTGCCAGCAGCTCAGGGGCTGCTGGAAACACCATATATTTT. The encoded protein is CASSSGAAGNTIYF.

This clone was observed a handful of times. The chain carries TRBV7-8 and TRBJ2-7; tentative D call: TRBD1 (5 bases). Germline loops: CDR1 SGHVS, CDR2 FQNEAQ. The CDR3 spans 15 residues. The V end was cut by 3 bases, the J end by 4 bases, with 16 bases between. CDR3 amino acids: CASSFLSDGAYEQYF. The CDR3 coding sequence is TGTGCCAGCAGCTTCCTCTCCGATGGGGCGTACGAGCAGTACTTC.

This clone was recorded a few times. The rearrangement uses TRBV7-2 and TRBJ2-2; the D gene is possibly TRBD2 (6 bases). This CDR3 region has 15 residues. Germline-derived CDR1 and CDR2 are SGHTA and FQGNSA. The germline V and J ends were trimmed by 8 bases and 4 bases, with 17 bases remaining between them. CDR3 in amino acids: CASSPGGSGTGELFF. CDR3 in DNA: TGTGCCAGCTCGCCCGGGGGTTCAGGCACCGGGGAGCTGTTTTTT.

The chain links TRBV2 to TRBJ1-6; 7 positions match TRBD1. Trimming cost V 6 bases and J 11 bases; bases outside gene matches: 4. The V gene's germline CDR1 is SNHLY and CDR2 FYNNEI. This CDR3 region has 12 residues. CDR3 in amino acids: CASRTGLAPLHF. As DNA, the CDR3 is TGTGCCAGCAGGACAGGGTTGGCACCCCTCCACTTT.

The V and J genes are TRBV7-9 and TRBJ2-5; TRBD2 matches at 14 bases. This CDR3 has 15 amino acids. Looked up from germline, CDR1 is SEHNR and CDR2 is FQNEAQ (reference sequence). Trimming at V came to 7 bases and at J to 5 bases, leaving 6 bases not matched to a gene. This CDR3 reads CASNPGLAGAETQYF. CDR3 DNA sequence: TGTGCCAGCAACCCGGGACTAGCGGGGGCGGAGACCCAGTACTTC. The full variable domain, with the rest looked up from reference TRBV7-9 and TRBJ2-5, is DTGVSQNPRHKITKRGQNVTFRCDPISEHNRLYWYRQTLGQGPEFLTYFQNEAQLEKSRLLSDRFSAERPKGSFSTLEIQRTEQGDSAMYLCASNPGLAGAETQYFGPGTRLLVL.

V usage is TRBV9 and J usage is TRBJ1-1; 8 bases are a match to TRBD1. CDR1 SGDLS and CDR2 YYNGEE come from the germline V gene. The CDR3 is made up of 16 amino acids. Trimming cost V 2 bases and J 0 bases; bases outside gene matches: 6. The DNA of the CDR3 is TGTGCCAGCAGCGTCCAGACAGGGGCCGTGAACACTGAAGCTTTCTTT. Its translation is CASSVQTGAVNTEAFF.

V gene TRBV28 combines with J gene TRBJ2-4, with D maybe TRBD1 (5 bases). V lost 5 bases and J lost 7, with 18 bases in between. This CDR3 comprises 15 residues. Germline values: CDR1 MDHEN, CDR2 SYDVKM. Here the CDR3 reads CASSRTDSRGNIQYF. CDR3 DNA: TGTGCCAGCAGTCGTACCGACAGCCGTGGTAACATTCAGTACTTC.